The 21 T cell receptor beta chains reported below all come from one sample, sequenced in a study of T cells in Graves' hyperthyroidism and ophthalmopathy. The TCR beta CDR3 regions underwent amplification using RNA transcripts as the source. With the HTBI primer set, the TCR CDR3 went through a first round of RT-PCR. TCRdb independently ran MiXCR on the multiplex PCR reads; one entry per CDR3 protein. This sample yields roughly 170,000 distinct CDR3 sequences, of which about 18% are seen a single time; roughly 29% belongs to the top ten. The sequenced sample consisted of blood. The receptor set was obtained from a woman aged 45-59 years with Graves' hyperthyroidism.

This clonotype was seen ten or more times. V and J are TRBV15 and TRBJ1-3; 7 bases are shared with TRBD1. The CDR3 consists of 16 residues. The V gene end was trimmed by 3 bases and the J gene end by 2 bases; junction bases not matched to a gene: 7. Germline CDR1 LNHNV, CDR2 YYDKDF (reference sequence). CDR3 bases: TGTGCCACCAGCAGTAGTATAGGGGGCCCTGGAAACACCATATATTTT. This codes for CATSSSIGGPGNTIYF.

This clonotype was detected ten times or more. CDR3 protein: CASSLGGLAGGLFYEQYF. CDR3 coding DNA: TGTGCCAGCAGCTTAGGAGGGCTAGCGGGGGGGCTTTTCTACGAGCAGTACTTC. The rearrangement links TRBV7-2 to TRBJ2-7, with 12 positions matching TRBD2. The CDR3 covers 18 residues. Germline loops: CDR1 SGHTA, CDR2 FQGNSA. With 1 base clipped from V and 3 bases from J, the junction kept 10 bases outside the gene matches.

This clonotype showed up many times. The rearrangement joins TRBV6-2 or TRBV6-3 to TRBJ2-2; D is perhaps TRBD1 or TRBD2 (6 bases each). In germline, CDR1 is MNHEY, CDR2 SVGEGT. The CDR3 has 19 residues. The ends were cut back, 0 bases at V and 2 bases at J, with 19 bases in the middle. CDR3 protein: CASSYSIPSGGLNTGELFF. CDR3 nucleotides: TGTGCCAGCAGTTACTCGATTCCATCCGGGGGCCTCAACACCGGGGAGCTGTTTTTT.

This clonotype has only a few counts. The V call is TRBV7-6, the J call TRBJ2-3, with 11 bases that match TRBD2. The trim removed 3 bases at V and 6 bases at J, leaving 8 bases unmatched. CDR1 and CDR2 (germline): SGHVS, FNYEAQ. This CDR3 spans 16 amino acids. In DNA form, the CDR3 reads TGTGCCAGCAGCTTGACTAGCGGGGCGGCTCGGGATACGCAGTATTTT. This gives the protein CASSLTSGAARDTQYF.

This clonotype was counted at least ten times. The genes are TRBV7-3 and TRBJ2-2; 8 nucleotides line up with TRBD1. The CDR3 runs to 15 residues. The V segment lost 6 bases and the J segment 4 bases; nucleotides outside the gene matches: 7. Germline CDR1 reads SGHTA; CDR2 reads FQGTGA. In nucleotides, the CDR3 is TGTGCCAGCAGATTGGACAGGGCAGGCACCGGGGAGCTGTTTTTT. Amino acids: CASRLDRAGTGELFF.

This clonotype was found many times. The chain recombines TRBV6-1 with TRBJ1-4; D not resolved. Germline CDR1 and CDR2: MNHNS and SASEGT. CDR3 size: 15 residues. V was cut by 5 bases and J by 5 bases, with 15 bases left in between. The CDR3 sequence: CASSYLGRNNEKLFF. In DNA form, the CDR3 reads TGTGCCAGCAGTTACCTGGGTCGGAACAATGAAAAACTGTTTTTT.

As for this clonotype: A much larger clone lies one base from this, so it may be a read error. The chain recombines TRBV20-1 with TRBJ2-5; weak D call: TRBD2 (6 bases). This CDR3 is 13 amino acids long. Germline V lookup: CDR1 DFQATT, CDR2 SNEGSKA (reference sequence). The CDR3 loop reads CGARDSLRRTQYF. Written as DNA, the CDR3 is TGCGGTGCCCGGGACTCCTTGAGACGGACCCAGTACTTC.

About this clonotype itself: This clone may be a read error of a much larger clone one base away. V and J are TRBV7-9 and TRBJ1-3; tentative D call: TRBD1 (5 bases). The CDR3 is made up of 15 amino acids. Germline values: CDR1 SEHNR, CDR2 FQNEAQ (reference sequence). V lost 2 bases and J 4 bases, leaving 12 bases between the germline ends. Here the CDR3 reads CASSLRQSFGNTIYF. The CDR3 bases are TGTGCCAGCAGCTTAAGACAGAGTTTCGGAAACACCATATATTTT.

CDR3 DNA: TGTGCCAGCAGTTTAGACGACGCTGAAGCTTTCTTT. It yields the protein CASSLDDAEAFF. The genes are TRBV28 and TRBJ1-1; no definite D call. Trimming took 2 bases from V and 6 from J, leaving 7 bases between them. The CDR3 totals 12 residues. Germline CDR1 MDHEN, CDR2 SYDVKM. Supplemented by reference TRBV28 and TRBJ1-1, the full variable domain reads DVKVTQSSRYLVKRTGEKVFLECVQDMDHENMFWYRQDPGLGLRLIYFSYDVKMKEKGDIPEGYSVSREKKERFSLILESASTNQTSMYLCASSLDDAEAFFGQGTRLTVV.

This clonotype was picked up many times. CDR3 DNA sequence: TGTGCCAGCAGTTACGAGATTAAAATGAACACTGAAGCTTTCTTT. Its translation is CASSYEIKMNTEAFF. This rearrangement joins TRBV6-6 to TRBJ1-1, with D uncertain. CDR1 is MNHNY and CDR2 is SVGAGI in the germline V gene (reference sequence). V dropped 2 bases and J dropped 0 bases, with 10 bases sitting between them. This CDR3 spans 15 amino acids.

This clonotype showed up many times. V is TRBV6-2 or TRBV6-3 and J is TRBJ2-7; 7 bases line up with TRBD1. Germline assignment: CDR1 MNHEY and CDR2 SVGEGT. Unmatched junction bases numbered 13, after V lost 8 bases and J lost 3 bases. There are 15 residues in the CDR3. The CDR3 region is CASQPRGTAHYEQYF. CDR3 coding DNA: TGTGCCAGCCAACCTCGAGGGACAGCCCACTACGAGCAGTACTTC.

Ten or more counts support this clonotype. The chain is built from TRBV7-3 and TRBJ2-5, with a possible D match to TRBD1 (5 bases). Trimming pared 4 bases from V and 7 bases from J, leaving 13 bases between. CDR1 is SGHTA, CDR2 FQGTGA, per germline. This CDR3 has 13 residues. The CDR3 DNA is TGTGCCAGCAGCTCACAGGTGCCGGCGACCCAGTACTTC. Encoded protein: CASSSQVPATQYF.

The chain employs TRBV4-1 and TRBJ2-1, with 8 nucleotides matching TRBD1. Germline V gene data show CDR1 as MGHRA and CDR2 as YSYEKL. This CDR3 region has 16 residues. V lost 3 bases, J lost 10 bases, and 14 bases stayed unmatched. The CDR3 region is CASSQVFGQGAGEQFF. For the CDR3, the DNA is TGCGCCAGCAGCCAGGTATTTGGGCAGGGGGCGGGAGAGCAGTTCTTC.

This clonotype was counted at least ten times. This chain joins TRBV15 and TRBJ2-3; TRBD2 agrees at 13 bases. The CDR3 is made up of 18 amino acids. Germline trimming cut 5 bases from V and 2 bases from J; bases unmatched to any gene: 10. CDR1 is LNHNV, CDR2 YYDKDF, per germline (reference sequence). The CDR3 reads CATSGPLAGGGNTDTQYF. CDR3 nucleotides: TGTGCCACCAGCGGACCACTAGCGGGGGGGGGGAACACAGATACGCAGTATTTT.

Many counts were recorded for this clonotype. CDR3 DNA: TGTGCCAGTTTCCAGGGCTACACTGAAGCTTTCTTT. This encodes CASFQGYTEAFF. V gene TRBV19 combines with J gene TRBJ1-1; a weak D match, TRBD1 (5 bases). Trimming shortened V by 8 bases and J by 3 bases, and 10 bases separated the two germline ends. The CDR3 spans 12 residues. Germline V gene sequence: CDR1 LNHDA, CDR2 SQIVND (reference sequence). Full variable domain (outside the CDR3, taken from reference TRBV19 and TRBJ1-1): DGGITQSPKYLFRKEGQNVTLSCEQNLNHDAMYWYRQDPGQGLRLIYYSQIVNDFQKGDIAEGYSVSREKKESFPLTVTSAQKNPTAFYLCASFQGYTEAFFGQGTRLTVV.

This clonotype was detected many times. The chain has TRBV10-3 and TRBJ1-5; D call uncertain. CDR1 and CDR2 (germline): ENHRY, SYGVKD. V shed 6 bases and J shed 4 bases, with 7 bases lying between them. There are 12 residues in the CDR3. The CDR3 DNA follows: TGTGCCATCAGGGCAGTAAATCAGCCCCAGCATTTT. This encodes CAIRAVNQPQHF.

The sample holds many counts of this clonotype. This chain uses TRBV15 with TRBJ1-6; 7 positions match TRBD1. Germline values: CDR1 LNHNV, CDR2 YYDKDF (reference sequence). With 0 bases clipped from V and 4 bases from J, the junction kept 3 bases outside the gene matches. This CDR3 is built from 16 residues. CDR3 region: CATSRDLGQYNSPLHF. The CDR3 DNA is TGTGCCACCAGCAGAGATCTGGGACAGTATAATTCACCCCTCCACTTT.

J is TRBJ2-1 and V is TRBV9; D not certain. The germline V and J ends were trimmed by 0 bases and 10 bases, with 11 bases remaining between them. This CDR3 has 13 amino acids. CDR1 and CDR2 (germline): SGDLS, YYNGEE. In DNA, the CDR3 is TGTGCCAGCAGCGTAGACAATTCCGGGGAGCAGTTCTTC. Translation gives CASSVDNSGEQFF.

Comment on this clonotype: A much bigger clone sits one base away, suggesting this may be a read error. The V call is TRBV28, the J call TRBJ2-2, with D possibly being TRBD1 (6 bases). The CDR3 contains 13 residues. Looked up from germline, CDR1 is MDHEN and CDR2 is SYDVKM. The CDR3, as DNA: TGTGCCCTCGGACAGTCCAACACCGAGGAGCTGTTTTTT. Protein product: CALGQSNTEELFF.

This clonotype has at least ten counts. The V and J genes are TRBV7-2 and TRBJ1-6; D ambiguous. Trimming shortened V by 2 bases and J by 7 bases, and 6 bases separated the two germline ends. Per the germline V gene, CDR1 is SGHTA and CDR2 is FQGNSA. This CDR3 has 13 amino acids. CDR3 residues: CASSLLRNSPLHF. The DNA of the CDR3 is TGTGCCAGCAGCTTACTGCGCAATTCACCCCTCCACTTT.

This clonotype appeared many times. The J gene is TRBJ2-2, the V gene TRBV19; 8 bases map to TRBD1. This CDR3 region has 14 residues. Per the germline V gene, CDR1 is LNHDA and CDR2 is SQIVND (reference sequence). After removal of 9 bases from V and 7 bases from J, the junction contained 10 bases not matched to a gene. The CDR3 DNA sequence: TGTGCCAGCCAGGACAGGGCCCAGGTCGGGGAGCTGTTTTTT. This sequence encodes CASQDRAQVGELFF.